A selection of T cell receptor beta chains follows, all from one sample in a study of cytomegalovirus exposure and HLA in healthy donors. Some clones are missing from TCRdb's copy, which holds only in-frame ones; the method was immunoSEQ multiplex PCR. The sample yields under 200,000 clones, roughly 76% seen once. Sequencing input: PBMCs. These receptors were collected from a human donor in good health. Both conserved end residues are part of each CDR3. D genes are given only for firm matches. Only some rows state a clone size, as once, few, many or a class for expanded clones.

size	J	V	D	CDR3	DNA
-	TRBJ1-2	TRBV19	-	CASSQTPTGRYGYTF	TGTGCCAGTAGCCAAACCCCGACAGGCCGATATGGCTACACCTTC
-	TRBJ2-7	TRBV4-2	TRBD2	CASSHTSGLAGGVSYEQYF	TGTGCCAGCAGCCATACGAGTGGACTAGCGGGGGGAGTCTCCTACGAGCAGTACTTC
once	TRBJ1-2	TRBV2	-	CAVQRQRDYGYTF	TGTGCCGTCCAAAGACAGCGCGACTATGGCTACACCTTC
-	TRBJ1-1	TRBV14	TRBD1	CASSRRQGGTFF	TGTGCCAGCAGCCGGAGACAGGGAGGAACTTTCTTT
few	TRBJ1-2	TRBV25-1	-	CASSPTGGPRYGYTF	TGTGCCAGCAGTCCAACGGGGGGGCCGAGGTATGGCTACACCTTC
-	TRBJ1-6	TRBV5-1	-	CASSLTVRGSPLHF	TGCGCCAGCAGCTTGACAGTAAGGGGTTCACCCCTCCACTTT
-	TRBJ1-2	TRBV4-1	-	CASSQDRYGYTF	TGCGCCAGCAGCCAAGATCGCTATGGCTACACCTTC
-	TRBJ1-2	TRBV15	-	CATSRVGARGPYGYTF	TGTGCCACCAGCAGAGTAGGTGCCAGGGGCCCTTATGGCTACACCTTC
-	TRBJ2-2	TRBV4-3	-	CASSQEGAADVTGELFF	TGCGCCAGCAGCCAAGAGGGGGCGGCGGATGTCACCGGGGAGCTGTTTTTT
-	TRBJ2-4	TRBV7-2	-	CASSFVSGGPWDIQYF	TGTGCCAGCAGCTTTGTGAGTGGGGGCCCATGGGACATTCAGTACTTC
-	TRBJ2-3	TRBV12-5	TRBD1	CASGLGRDRVNF	TGTGCTAGTGGTTTGGGCCGGGACAGGGTGAATTTT
-	TRBJ2-5	TRBV7-2	TRBD2	CASSLSGTTKETQYF	TGTGCCAGCAGCTTATCCGGGACTACGAAAGAGACCCAGTACTTC
-	TRBJ1-3	TRBV6-5	TRBD1	CASNRGPGNTIYF	TGTGCCAGCAATAGGGGGCCTGGAAACACCATATATTTT
-	TRBJ2-5	TRBV19	-	CASSMRGPETQYF	TGTGCCAGTAGTATGCGGGGGCCAGAGACCCAGTACTTC
-	TRBJ2-1	TRBV19	TRBD2	CATASGGLNNEQFF	TGTGCCACCGCTAGCGGGGGGCTTAACAATGAGCAGTTCTTC
-	TRBJ2-1	TRBV4-1	TRBD2	CASSQAPSGGHYNEQFF	TGCGCCAGCAGCCAAGCCCCCAGCGGGGGGCACTACAATGAGCAGTTCTTC
-	TRBJ2-7	TRBV5-1	TRBD2	CASSSVPGLGYEQYF	TGCGCCAGCAGCTCGGTCCCGGGACTAGGGTACGAGCAGTACTTC
-	TRBJ2-1	TRBV4-2	TRBD2	CASSQDRSGGVHEQFF	TGTGCCAGCAGCCAAGATAGGAGCGGGGGAGTACATGAGCAGTTCTTC
-	TRBJ2-1	TRBV5-1	-	CASSLAGWDWAYNEQFF	TGCGCCAGCAGCTTGGCCGGGTGGGACTGGGCGTACAATGAGCAGTTCTTC
-	TRBJ2-3	TRBV27	-	CASSYTLSTDTQYF	TGTGCCAGCAGTTACACCCTTAGCACAGATACGCAGTATTTT
-	TRBJ2-2	TRBV6-4	-	CASSAGNTGELFF	TGTGCCAGCAGTGCAGGGAACACCGGGGAGCTGTTTTTT
-	TRBJ2-7	TRBV2	-	CASSEINREINYEQYF	TGTGCCAGCAGTGAAATCAACAGGGAAATTAACTACGAGCAGTACTTC
once	TRBJ2-3	TRBV13	-	CASSLSPRRSDTQYF	TGTGCCAGCAGCTTATCCCCCCGGCGGTCAGATACGCAGTATTTT
-	TRBJ1-2	TRBV6-1	TRBD1	CASGNQQGSGYTF	TGTGCCAGCGGAAACCAACAGGGGTCTGGCTACACCTTC